This entry lists 31 T cell receptor beta chains sequenced from one sample in a study of blood T cell repertoires in COVID-19. Sequencing used immunoSEQ multiplex PCR; TCRdb keeps in-frame clones, though not all of them. In the table there are 230,000 or so clones, roughly 79% of which are singletons. Sample: peripheral blood. These receptors all stem from a woman older than 75 with COVID-19, enrolled during active disease.

This rearrangement joins TRBV18 to TRBJ2-5; possibly TRBD1 for D (6 bases). Trimming cost V 4 bases and J 3 bases, with 30 bases left between them. Germline-derived CDR1 and CDR2 are KGHSH and LQKENI. The length of the CDR3 is 20 residues. Written as DNA, the CDR3 is TGTGCCAGCTCACTCGTGCCCCACATTAGTCGAGGACAGCTAAAAGAGACCCAGTACTTC. It specifies CASSLVPHISRGQLKETQYF.

This clone showed up just once. The DNA is left out, because the CDR3 cannot be placed on it with certainty; the CDR3 is given as TCRdb lists it. The chain links TRBV21-1 to TRBJ2-7; the table gives TRBD1 as D, unverified against the DNA. TRBV21-1 is a pseudogene. The CDR3 adds up to 17 amino acids, both ends counted. CDR3 sequence reads: CASSKYGCSRGPYEQYF.

J is TRBJ2-3 and V is TRBV29-1, with 8 bases matching TRBD1. The CDR3 is made up of 13 amino acids. CDR1 and CDR2 from the germline V gene are SQVTM and ANQGSEA. J lost 2 bases, V lost 5 bases, and 3 bases had no gene match. CDR3 residues: CSVSRGLTDTQYF. CDR3 DNA sequence: TGCAGCGTTTCCAGGGGGCTCACAGATACGCAGTATTTT.

The gene calls are TRBV14 and TRBJ1-2; the D gene is possibly TRBD1 (5 bases). Germline CDR1 is SGHDN and CDR2 is FVKESK. This CDR3 contains 14 residues. V lost 3 bases and J lost 4, with 12 bases in between. The CDR3 DNA reads as TGTGCCAGCAGCCAGAAGCAGGGAATCTATGGCTACACCTTC. Translated, it gives CASSQKQGIYGYTF.

A single count supports this clone. J is TRBJ1-4 and V is TRBV3-1 (or the pseudogene TRBV3-2), with a tentative D call TRBD1 (5 bases). The CDR3 spans 13 residues. Germline V lookup: CDR1 LGHDT, CDR2 YNNKEL (reference sequence). Trimming left V 4 bases short and J 5 bases short, with 8 bases between. The CDR3: CASSPGGNEKLFF. The CDR3 DNA reads as TGTGCCAGCAGCCCCGGGGGGAATGAAAAACTGTTTTTT.

This sequence joins TRBV3-1 (or the pseudogene TRBV3-2) and TRBJ1-2, with D possibly being TRBD1 (6 bases). Per germline, CDR1 LGHDT and CDR2 YNNKEL (reference sequence). Trimming stripped 4 bases from V and 8 bases from J, with 29 bases between. This CDR3 is 18 amino acids long. CDR3 region: CASSPPLQGGRNGVGYTF. The CDR3 DNA reads TGTGCCAGCAGCCCTCCTCTACAGGGAGGGAGGAACGGCGTCGGCTACACCTTC.

The chain uses TRBV5-4 and TRBJ2-5, with TRBD2 identical over 11 bases. This CDR3 has 15 residues. The junction had 6 bases not matched to a gene; V was cut back by 4 bases and J by 4 bases. Germline V gives CDR1 SGHNT, CDR2 YYREEE (reference sequence). CDR3 nucleotides: TGTGCCAGCAGCATAGCGGGAGGGCGTTTAGAGACCCAGTACTTC. The encoded protein is CASSIAGGRLETQYF.

Points on this clone: Other nucleotide sequences in the sample specify the same CDR3. The chain recombines TRBV10-2 with TRBJ1-1; D is perhaps TRBD1 (6 bases). The CDR3 loop spans 13 amino acids. CDR1 and CDR2 (germline): WSHSY, SAAADI. V was clipped by 3 bases and J by 4 bases, with 9 bases between them. Here the CDR3 DNA reads TGCGCCAGCAGTGATCAAGGGGGCACTGAAGCTTTCTTT. This translates into CASSDQGGTEAFF.

The rearrangement links TRBV10-3 to TRBJ2-5, with TRBD2 matching 7 bases. V gave up 4 bases and J gave up 3 bases; unmatched junction bases: 2. The CDR3 is 13 residues long. From germline, CDR1 is ENHRY and CDR2 SYGVKD. The CDR3 region has the DNA TGTGCCATCAGTGCCCTAGCGGAAGAGACCCAGTACTTC. As protein: CAISALAEETQYF.

In its sample, this clone was seen a few times. J is TRBJ2-5 and V is TRBV9, with D possibly matching TRBD1 (5 bases). In germline, CDR1 is SGDLS, CDR2 YYNGEE. The V and J ends lost 3 bases and 5 bases respectively, with 14 bases between them. The CDR3 contains 14 residues. This CDR3 reads CASSEGSGRETQYF. CDR3 nucleotide sequence: TGTGCCAGCAGCGAGGGGTCCGGTAGGGAGACCCAGTACTTC.

V gene TRBV3-1 (or the pseudogene TRBV3-2) combines with J gene TRBJ2-3, with D perhaps TRBD1 (5 bases). V was shortened by 5 bases and J by 11 bases, with 11 bases between the two germline ends. The germline V gene has CDR1 LGHDT and CDR2 YNNKEL (reference sequence). CDR3 length: 11 amino acids. The CDR3 sequence is CASSATEKQYF. Written as DNA, the CDR3 is TGTGCCAGCAGCGCGACAGAGAAGCAGTATTTT.

The CDR3 here is CASSAKAGDTDTQYF. DNA for the CDR3: TGTGCCAGCAGTGCCAAAGCGGGGGACACAGATACGCAGTATTTT. The V gene is TRBV6-4, the J gene TRBJ2-3; 8 bases align to TRBD2. Per the germline V gene, CDR1 is MRHNA and CDR2 is SNTAGT. The CDR3 runs to 15 residues. V was clipped by 4 bases and J by 2 bases; unmatched bases: 5.

The J gene is TRBJ2-7, the V gene TRBV6-2 or TRBV6-3; tentative D call: TRBD1 (6 bases). This CDR3 comprises 15 residues. Between the trimmed V and J ends, which lost 4 bases and 0 bases, there was a span of 13 bases. Per the germline V gene, CDR1 is MNHEY and CDR2 is SVGEGT. As DNA, the CDR3 is TGTGCCAGCAGTTCCAGACAGGTGACCTCCTACGAGCAGTACTTC. Translated: CASSSRQVTSYEQYF.

This clone was seen a handful of times. Other DNA sequences in the sample encode the same CDR3. V gene TRBV28 combines with J gene TRBJ1-2; D remains ambiguous. CDR1 is MDHEN, CDR2 SYDVKM, per germline. CDR3 length: 13 amino acids. V was shortened by 2 bases and J by 2 bases, with 6 bases between the two germline ends. CDR3 nucleotide sequence: TGTGCCAGCAGTTTAGGCAGAAACTATGGCTACACCTTC. Protein sequence: CASSLGRNYGYTF.

J is TRBJ2-5 and V is TRBV9; TRBD2 is a possible D gene (7 bases). The V gene's germline CDR1 is SGDLS and CDR2 YYNGEE. The CDR3 is 15 residues long. Trimming cost V 2 bases and J 4 bases, with 15 bases left between them. CDR3 region: CASSVAPGGRETQYF. CDR3 nucleotide sequence: TGTGCCAGCAGCGTCGCTCCGGGGGGCCGAGAGACCCAGTACTTC.

This sequence joins TRBV28 and TRBJ2-7; D remains ambiguous. The CDR3 spans 16 residues. The V gene lost 1 base and the J gene lost 5 bases, with 18 bases spanning the gap. Germline V CDR1 and CDR2: MDHEN, SYDVKM. The CDR3 region is CASSLSSGSWAHEQYF. The CDR3 nucleotides read TGTGCCAGCAGTTTATCCTCCGGATCTTGGGCCCACGAGCAGTACTTC. Variable domain in full (rest from reference TRBV28 and TRBJ2-7): DVKVTQSSRYLVKRTGEKVFLECVQDMDHENMFWYRQDPGLGLRLIYFSYDVKMKEKGDIPEGYSVSREKKERFSLILESASTNQTSMYLCASSLSSGSWAHEQYFGPGTRLTVT.

The chain couples TRBV5-1 to TRBJ2-2, with TRBD1 matching 10 bases. In germline, CDR1 is SGHRS, CDR2 YFSETQ. After removal of 6 bases from V and 4 bases from J, the junction contained 12 bases not matched to a gene. The CDR3 has 17 residues. DNA for the CDR3: TGCGCCAGCATCTCAGCTCCGGGACAGGGGAGCACCGGGGAGCTGTTTTTT. It specifies CASISAPGQGSTGELFF. The full variable domain, with the rest looked up from reference TRBV5-1 and TRBJ2-2, is KAGVTQTPRYLIKTRGQQVTLSCSPISGHRSVSWYQQTPGQGLQFLFEYFSETQRNKGNFPGRFSGRQFSNSRSEMNVSTLELGDSALYLCASISAPGQGSTGELFFGEGSRLTVL.

The rearrangement joins TRBV15 to TRBJ2-1; D uncertain. The CDR3 spans 15 residues. Trimming shortened V by 3 bases and J by 3 bases, and 12 bases separated the two germline ends. Germline CDR1 and CDR2: LNHNV and YYDKDF (reference sequence). CDR3 amino acids: CATSSEAARYNEQFF. The CDR3 coding sequence is TGTGCCACCAGCAGTGAGGCGGCCCGCTACAATGAGCAGTTCTTC.

The chain couples TRBV9 to TRBJ2-5; tentative D call: TRBD1 (7 bases). Trimming removed 0 bases from V and 7 bases from J, with 13 bases in between. The CDR3 totals 14 residues. Germline V gene sequence: CDR1 SGDLS, CDR2 YYNGEE. For the CDR3, the DNA is TGTGCCAGCAGCGTAGTAGGGACAGCGGGGACCCAGTACTTC. Protein product: CASSVVGTAGTQYF.

The V gene is TRBV2, the J gene TRBJ1-3, with D unclear. Per germline, CDR1 SNHLY and CDR2 FYNNEI. V lost 4 bases and J lost 2, with 12 bases in between. The CDR3 runs to 15 residues. The CDR3 sequence is CASSGAPGTGNTIYF. The CDR3 DNA reads TGTGCCAGCAGTGGGGCCCCAGGAACTGGAAACACCATATATTTT.

The CDR3 region is CASSLFSGQVSPLHF. The CDR3, as DNA: TGTGCCAGCAGTTTATTTTCCGGACAGGTCTCACCCCTCCACTTT. The V call is TRBV28, the J call TRBJ1-6, with 7 positions matching TRBD1. The CDR3 covers 15 residues. Germline V gene data show CDR1 as MDHEN and CDR2 as SYDVKM. J gave up 10 bases and V 1 base, and 7 bases lay outside the gene matches. Based on the CDR3 plus reference TRBV28 and TRBJ1-6, the full variable domain is DVKVTQSSRYLVKRTGEKVFLECVQDMDHENMFWYRQDPGLGLRLIYFSYDVKMKEKGDIPEGYSVSREKKERFSLILESASTNQTSMYLCASSLFSGQVSPLHFGNGTRLTVT.

The chain links TRBV27 to TRBJ2-7; 11 bases are shared with TRBD2. The junction had 4 bases not matched to a gene; V was cut back by 10 bases and J by 2 bases. Looked up from germline, CDR1 is MNHEY and CDR2 is SMNVEV (reference sequence). The CDR3 loop spans 13 amino acids. CDR3 residues: CATTSGNTYEQYF. The DNA for the CDR3 is TGTGCCACGACTAGCGGGAATACCTACGAGCAGTACTTC.

This chain uses TRBV3-1 (or the pseudogene TRBV3-2) with TRBJ2-3; D is uncertain. Trimming removed 3 bases from V and 4 bases from J, with 8 bases in between. CDR3 length: 13 residues. CDR1 LGHDT and CDR2 YNNKEL come from the germline V gene (reference sequence). The CDR3 spells CASSQLQADTQYF. The CDR3, as DNA: TGTGCCAGCAGCCAGCTTCAGGCAGATACGCAGTATTTT.

The chain has TRBV6-5 and TRBJ2-3, with TRBD2 matching 7 bases. The CDR3 contains 14 residues. CDR1 is MNHEY, CDR2 SVGAGI, per germline. Trimming took 6 bases from V and 0 from J; bases not matched to a gene: 3. DNA of the CDR3: TGTGCCAGCAGACTAGCGTTTAGCACAGATACGCAGTATTTT. Protein sequence: CASRLAFSTDTQYF.

The J gene is TRBJ2-3, the V gene TRBV2; 9 bases are a match to TRBD2. V was pared by 1 base and J by 4 bases, with 3 bases of the junction left unmatched. This CDR3 comprises 15 residues. Germline V gene data show CDR1 as SNHLY and CDR2 as FYNNEI. DNA for the CDR3: TGTGCCAGCAGTGAAGGGCCTAGCGGGGCAGATACGCAGTATTTT. Translated: CASSEGPSGADTQYF.

This chain connects TRBV28 to TRBJ1-1; D call uncertain. The CDR3 runs to 12 residues. Germline CDR1 and CDR2: MDHEN and SYDVKM. The ends were cut back, 8 bases at V and 8 bases at J, with 15 bases in the middle. The CDR3 bases are TGTGCCAGCCAGTTTTTAAGGGAGGAAGCTTTCTTT. Translating gives CASQFLREEAFF.

The chain uses TRBV6-1 and TRBJ1-2, with no clear D. Germline CDR1 reads MNHNS; CDR2 reads SASEGT. The CDR3 spans 17 residues. Trimming took 3 bases from V and 0 from J, leaving 17 bases between them. DNA for the CDR3: TGTGCCAGCAGTGAGAGGGCAGGAAGCTTCTCTAACTATGGCTACACCTTC. Translating gives CASSERAGSFSNYGYTF.

Details on this clone: The junction departs from the called germline gene at one end, perhaps through a read error. The rearrangement links TRBV6-1 to TRBJ1-1; maybe TRBD1 (5 bases). The CDR3 length is 15 residues. Germline-derived CDR1 and CDR2 are MNHNS and SASEGT. CDR3 DNA: TGTGCCAGCAGGGAAGACAGCTACGGGAACACTGAAGCTTTCTTT. Its translation is CASREDSYGNTEAFF.

The chain joins TRBV11-2 to TRBJ1-1; the match to TRBD1 covers 8 bases. Trimming removed 5 bases from V and 0 bases from J; junction bases left unmatched: 2. The CDR3 is 14 residues long. The germline V gene encodes CDR1 SGHAT and CDR2 FQNNGV. The CDR3 is CASSRTGMNTEAFF. The DNA for the CDR3 is TGTGCCAGCAGCCGGACAGGGATGAACACTGAAGCTTTCTTT.

The V and J genes are TRBV7-2 and TRBJ1-2; D is ambiguous. Trimming removed 1 base from V and 2 bases from J, with 11 bases in between. This CDR3 has 15 amino acids. Germline-derived CDR1 and CDR2 are SGHTA and FQGNSA. In DNA, the CDR3 is TGTGCCAGCAGCTTAGGAGGAGGACTAAACTATGGCTACACCTTC. Residues: CASSLGGGLNYGYTF.

V is TRBV4-2 and J is TRBJ1-3; D is uncertain. Trimming stripped 2 bases from V and 1 base from J, with 9 bases between. The CDR3 has 15 amino acids. Looked up from germline, CDR1 is LGHNA and CDR2 is YNFKEQ. DNA for the CDR3: TGTGCCAGCAGCCAATTATCGGGTTCTGGAAACACCATATATTTT. Protein sequence: CASSQLSGSGNTIYF.